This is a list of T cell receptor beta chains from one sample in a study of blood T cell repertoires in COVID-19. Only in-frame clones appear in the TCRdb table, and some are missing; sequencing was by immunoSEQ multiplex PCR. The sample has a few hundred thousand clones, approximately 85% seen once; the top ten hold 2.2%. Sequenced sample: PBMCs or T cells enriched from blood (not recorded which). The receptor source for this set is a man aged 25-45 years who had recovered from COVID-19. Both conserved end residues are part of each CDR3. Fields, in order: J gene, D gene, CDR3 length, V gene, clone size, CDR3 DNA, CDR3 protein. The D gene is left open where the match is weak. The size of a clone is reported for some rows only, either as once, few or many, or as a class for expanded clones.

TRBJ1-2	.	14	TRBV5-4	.	TGTGCCAGCAGCTTAACCGGGAGAAACTATGGCTACACCTTC	CASSLTGRNYGYTF
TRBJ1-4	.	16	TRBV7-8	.	TGTGCCAGCAGCCCAGGTTTTCTGAGGGAGAGTGAAAAACTGTTTTTT	CASSPGFLRESEKLFF
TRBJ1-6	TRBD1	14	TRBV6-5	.	TGTGCCAGCAGTCTCGGGACAGGGGGTCTTCCCCTCCACTTT	CASSLGTGGLPLHF
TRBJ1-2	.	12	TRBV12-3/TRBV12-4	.	TGTGCCAGCAGTTTTTCAGGGGCAATCTACACCTTC	CASSFSGAIYTF
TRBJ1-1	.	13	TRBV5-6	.	TGTGCCAGCACCGGACAGCTTAACACTGAAGCTTTCTTT	CASTGQLNTEAFF
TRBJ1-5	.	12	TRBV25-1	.	TGTGCCAGCAGTTTGAGGGATCAGCCCCAGCATTTT	CASSLRDQPQHF
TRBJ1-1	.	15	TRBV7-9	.	TGTGCCAGCAGCCCCGCGGAGAGACTGAACACTGAAGCTTTCTTT	CASSPAERLNTEAFF
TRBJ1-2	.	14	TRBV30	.	TGTGCCTGGAATTTCATCCGGGGTATGGAGGGCTACACCTTC	CAWNFIRGMEGYTF
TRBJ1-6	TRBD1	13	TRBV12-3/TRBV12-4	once	TGTGCCAGCGCTCCGGTCAGGGGGTCACCCCTCCACTTT	CASAPVRGSPLHF
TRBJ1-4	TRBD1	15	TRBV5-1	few	TGCGCCAGCAGCTCCACAGGGGATTATGCTGAAAAACTGTTTTTT	CASSSTGDYAEKLFF
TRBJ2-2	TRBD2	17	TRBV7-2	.	TGTGCCAGCAGCTTAGGAGGTGGGACTAGAAACACCGGGGAGCTGTTTTTT	CASSLGGGTRNTGELFF
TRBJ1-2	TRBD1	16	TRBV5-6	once	TGTGCCAGCAGCTTGGGTGGGACAGCCCAAGGCTATGGCTACACCTTC	CASSLGGTAQGYGYTF
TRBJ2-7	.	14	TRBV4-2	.	TGTGCCAGCAGCCAAGATTGGGGCAACTACGAGCAGTACTTC	CASSQDWGNYEQYF
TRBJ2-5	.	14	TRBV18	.	TGTGCCAGCTCACCACCCTTAGCAGCTGAGACCCAGTACTTC	CASSPPLAAETQYF
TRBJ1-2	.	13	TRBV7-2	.	TGTGCCAGCAGCTGGCAGGTACTCTATGGCTACACCTTC	CASSWQVLYGYTF
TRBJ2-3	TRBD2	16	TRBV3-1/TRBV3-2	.	TGTGCCAGCAGCCAACTAGCGGGGGGGTTCACAGATACGCAGTATTTT	CASSQLAGGFTDTQYF
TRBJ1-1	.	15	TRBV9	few	TGTGCCAGCAGCCCACATTGGGGGCTGGACACTGAAGCTTTCTTT	CASSPHWGLDTEAFF
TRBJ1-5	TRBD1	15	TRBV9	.	TGTGCCAGCAGCGTAGCAGGGACAGGGGACCAGCCCCAGCATTTT	CASSVAGTGDQPQHF
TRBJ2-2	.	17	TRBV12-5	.	TGTGCTAGTGGTTTCCCCAGGGGCCCACGAAGGACCGGGGAGCTGTTTTTT	CASGFPRGPRRTGELFF
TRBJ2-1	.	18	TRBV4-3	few	TGCGCCAGCAGCCAAGAAGTGGTTGGGGGCGGCTCCTACAATGAGCAGTTCTTC	CASSQEVVGGGSYNEQFF
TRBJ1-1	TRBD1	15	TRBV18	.	TGTGCCAGCTCACCATACAGACAGGGGGCTACTGAAGCTTTCTTT	CASSPYRQGATEAFF
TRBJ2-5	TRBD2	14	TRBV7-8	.	TGTGCCAGCAGGGGACTAGCGGGTCTGGAGACCCAGTACTTC	CASRGLAGLETQYF
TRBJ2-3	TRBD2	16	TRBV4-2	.	TGTGCCAGCAGCCAAGAACTAGCGGGGGGGCAAAATACGCAGTATTTT	CASSQELAGGQNTQYF
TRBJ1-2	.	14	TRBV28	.	TGTGCCAGCAGTTCGACAGGAGTCGTTTATGGCTACACCTTC	CASSSTGVVYGYTF
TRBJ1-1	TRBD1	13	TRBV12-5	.	TGTGCTAGTCGCCGGGACAGTTACACTGAAGCTTTCTTT	CASRRDSYTEAFF
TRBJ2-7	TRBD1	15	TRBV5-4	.	TGTGCCAGCAGCCCGAGACAGGGGCGCTCCTACGAGCAGTACTTC	CASSPRQGRSYEQYF
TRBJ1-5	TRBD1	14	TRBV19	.	TGTGCCAGTAGTAGCGGACAGGGAGGTCAGCCCCAGCATTTT	CASSSGQGGQPQHF
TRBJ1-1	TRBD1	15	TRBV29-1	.	TGCAGCGTTCGTTGGACAGGGGGCAGGGACACTGAAGCTTTCTTT	CSVRWTGGRDTEAFF
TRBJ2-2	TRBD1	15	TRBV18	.	TGTGCCAGCTCACCAGGGACAGGGAACACCGGGGAGCTGTTTTTT	CASSPGTGNTGELFF
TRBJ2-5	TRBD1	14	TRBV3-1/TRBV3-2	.	TGTGCCAGCAGCCTGACAGGGGGCCCAGAGACCCAGTACTTC	CASSLTGGPETQYF
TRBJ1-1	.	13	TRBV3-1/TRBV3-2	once	TGTGCCAGCAGCCAAGATTTTTCCCATGAAGCTTTCTTT	CASSQDFSHEAFF
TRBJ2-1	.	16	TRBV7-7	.	TGTGCTAGCAGCCTAGGATGGGGGGGCACCCTCAATGAGCAGTTCTTC	CASSLGWGGTLNEQFF
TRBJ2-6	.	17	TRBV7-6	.	TGTGCCAGCAGCTCAAGACAGAGCCACTCTGGGGCCAACGTCCTGACTTTC	CASSSRQSHSGANVLTF
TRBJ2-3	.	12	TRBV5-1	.	TGCGCCAGCAGCTTTGGGCCAGATACGCAGTATTTT	CASSFGPDTQYF
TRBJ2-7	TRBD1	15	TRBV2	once	TGTGCCAGCAGTGGCCGACAGGGCTATGTGAGGGAGCAGTACTTC	CASSGRQGYVREQYF
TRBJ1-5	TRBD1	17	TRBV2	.	TGTGCCAGCAGGCCTTTTAGCCGACAGGGAACCTTTAGGTCCCAGCATTTT	CASRPFSRQGTFRSQHF
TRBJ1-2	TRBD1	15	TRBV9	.	TGTGCCAGCAGCCCCTACGACGGACAGGGCTATGGCTACACCTTC	CASSPYDGQGYGYTF
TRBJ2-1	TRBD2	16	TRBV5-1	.	TGCGCCAGCAGCTTAGGCAACGGGGGGACCTACAATGAGCAGTTCTTC	CASSLGNGGTYNEQFF
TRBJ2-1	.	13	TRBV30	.	TGTGCCTGGAGTGTACGGGGTTACAATGAGCAGTTCTTC	CAWSVRGYNEQFF
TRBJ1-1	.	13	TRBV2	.	TGTGCCAGCAGCTCTGTTTTTAGCACTGAAGCTTTCTTT	CASSSVFSTEAFF
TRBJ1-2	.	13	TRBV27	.	TGTGCCAGCAGTTTATACAGGGAAGGTGGCTACACCTTC	CASSLYREGGYTF
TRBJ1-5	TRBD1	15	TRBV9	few	TGTGCCAGCAGCGTACGGGGACAGATCAATCAGCCCCAGCATTTT	CASSVRGQINQPQHF
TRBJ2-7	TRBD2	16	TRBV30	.	TGTGCCTGGAGTACGCGTTTAGCGGGGCAATCCTACGAGCAGTACTTC	CAWSTRLAGQSYEQYF
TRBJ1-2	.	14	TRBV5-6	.	TGTGCCAGCAGCTTGTTGATCGGGATCGGTGGCTACACCTTC	CASSLLIGIGGYTF
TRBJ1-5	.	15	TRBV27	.	TGTGCCAGCAGTTTATCGGGCAGGGAAGGACAGCCCCAGCATTTT	CASSLSGREGQPQHF
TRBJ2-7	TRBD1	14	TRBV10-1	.	TGCGCCAGCTTAGGGGACAGCGCTGGGTACGAGCAGTACTTC	CASLGDSAGYEQYF